A few counts support the clone carrying this TCR beta chain. Its antigen remains unknown. Multiplex touch-down PCR with TRB-A/B primers amplified rearranged V-D-J TRB sequences. TCRdb reprocessed the multiplex PCR reads with MiXCR, giving one entry per CDR3 protein. The repertoire includes some 19,000 distinct CDR3 sequences, roughly two fifths of them detected once, and 15% to 20% sits in the top ten. The sample originates from a study of T cell repertoires in aging, cancer and after chemotherapy. Study in general: Donors were grouped into six age bands spanning 30 or younger through 70 or older.

The template was genomic DNA from peripheral blood, not RNA. General study results and limits: Age-matched healthy donors had significantly more diverse, less clonal blood TCR repertoires than untreated cancer patients.

The germline gives CDR1 LNHDA, CDR2 SQIVND (reference sequence). Between the trimmed V and J ends, which lost 6 bases and 0 bases, there was a span of 8 bases. The CDR3 totals 14 residues. J is TRBJ1-4 and V is TRBV19, with D possibly TRBD1 on 5 matching bases. The sequencing sample was made of blood. This sequence was found in a human donor with a solid tumor. The CDR3 bases are TGTGCCAGTAGGCCGGGGGCAACTAATGAAAAACTGTTTTTT. It codes for CASRPGATNEKLFF.